This is a list of T cell receptor beta chains from one sample in a study of cytomegalovirus exposure and HLA in healthy donors. Generated by immunoSEQ multiplex PCR, the TCRdb table keeps only in-frame clones and is missing some. The sample gives some 150,000 clones, roughly nine tenths of which show up once; approximately 0.85% is in the top ten. Sequencing input: PBMCs. The receptors were sampled from a young woman in good health and CMV-seronegative. The CDR3 runs from the conserved cysteine through the conserved F or W. Fields, in order: J gene, clone size, D gene, V gene, CDR3 DNA, CDR3 protein. D genes are given only for firm matches. The size field is filled for only some rows; it gives once, few, many or a size class.

TRBJ2-5	.	TRBD1	TRBV27	TGTGCCAGCAGTCAATGGGCCGGGACAGGGAAAGAGACCCAGTACTTC	CASSQWAGTGKETQYF
TRBJ1-1	few	.	TRBV30	TGTGCCTGGAGTGTACGGGGGAACACTGAAGCTTTCTTT	CAWSVRGNTEAFF
TRBJ1-3	once	.	TRBV4-2	TGTGCCAGCAGCCAATCGGGGGCTGGAAACACCATATATTTT	CASSQSGAGNTIYF
TRBJ1-1	.	.	TRBV12-5	TGTGCTAGTGTCCCCCCAGGGTGGGGTAACACTGAAGCTTTCTTT	CASVPPGWGNTEAFF
TRBJ2-2	.	.	TRBV30	TGTGCCTGGAGTTCTGGGCCCACCGGGGAGCTGTTTTTT	CAWSSGPTGELFF
TRBJ2-3	.	.	TRBV7-9	TGTGCCAGCAGCTTAGGTCAGGGTTCCCAAGATACGCAGTATTTT	CASSLGQGSQDTQYF
TRBJ2-3	.	TRBD1	TRBV7-9	TGTGCCAGCAGCTTAAGAGGACAGGGCCGCACAGATACGCAGTATTTT	CASSLRGQGRTDTQYF
TRBJ1-1	few	.	TRBV19	TGTGCCAGTAGTATAGTCCGGGGGAACACTGAAGCTTTCTTT	CASSIVRGNTEAFF
TRBJ1-6	.	TRBD1	TRBV7-8	TGTGCCAGCAGCTTAGAAACCGGGACAGTGAATTCACCCCTCCACTTT	CASSLETGTVNSPLHF
TRBJ2-5	.	TRBD2	TRBV5-4	TGTGCCAGCAGCCCTCTGGGAGGGAGAGCGGGAGAACAAGAGACCCAGTACTTC	CASSPLGGRAGEQETQYF
TRBJ2-3	.	TRBD2	TRBV6-7	TGTGCCAGCAGTCTCACGGGGGGACGTCTCACAGATACGCAGTATTTT	CASSLTGGRLTDTQYF
TRBJ2-3	.	.	TRBV7-9	TGTGCCAGCACCATCGGAGGGGCACTAGGAGATACGCAGTATTTT	CASTIGGALGDTQYF
TRBJ2-5	.	TRBD1	TRBV5-6	TGTGCCAGCAGCTTATGGGACAGGGTGAGGGAGACCCAGTACTTC	CASSLWDRVRETQYF
TRBJ1-2	.	TRBD1	TRBV15	TGTGCCACCAGCAGCGTTAGACCTCCGGGACAGGGAAAAGAGTATGGCTACACCTTC	CATSSVRPPGQGKEYGYTF
TRBJ2-5	.	TRBD2	TRBV28	TGTGCCAGCGGAACCGGGACTAAAGAGACCCAGTACTTC	CASGTGTKETQYF
TRBJ1-5	.	.	TRBV30	TGTGCCTGGAGTGCAAACCCCCCCGGGGGGCGAGTTGAAGGTCAGCCCCAGCATTTT	CAWSANPPGGRVEGQPQHF
TRBJ2-3	.	.	TRBV20-1	TGCAGTGCTAGGGGCGAAGATACGCAGTATTTT	CSARGEDTQYF
TRBJ1-5	.	.	TRBV4-2	TGTGCCAGCAGCGACCGGGACATGGGGAATCAGCCCCAGCATTTT	CASSDRDMGNQPQHF
TRBJ1-4	.	.	TRBV11-2	TGTGCCAGCAGCTTCGCCGGGGGACCTAATGAAAAACTGTTTTTT	CASSFAGGPNEKLFF
TRBJ2-5	few	TRBD1	TRBV7-9	TGTGCCAGCAGCCTCGGGACAGGGGATAGGGAAACCCAGTACTTC	CASSLGTGDRETQYF
TRBJ2-2	once	.	TRBV14	TGTGCCAGCAGCCAATCGGGATTTGCCGGGGAGCTGTTTTTT	CASSQSGFAGELFF
TRBJ2-1	.	TRBD2	TRBV7-2	TGTGCCAGCAGCTTAGGACTAGCGGGGGCCCCTGTGCAGTTCTTC	CASSLGLAGAPVQFF
TRBJ2-5	.	.	TRBV6-1	TGTGCCAGCGCTAGGCGCAGTGAAGAGACCCAGTACTTC	CASARRSEETQYF
TRBJ2-5	.	.	TRBV6-6	TGTGCCAGCAGTCCAGATTCCCAGACCCAGTACTTC	CASSPDSQTQYF
TRBJ2-7	.	TRBD2	TRBV4-1	TGCGCCAGCAGGATTTCCCCTAGCGGGGGGGCCTACGAGCAGTACTTC	CASRISPSGGAYEQYF
TRBJ2-3	.	.	TRBV9	TGTGCCAGCAGCGTAGGAAGGGGATTCACAGATACGCAGTATTTT	CASSVGRGFTDTQYF
TRBJ2-3	.	.	TRBV10-3	TGTGCCATCACCCCGGGTGTGGGCACAGATACGCAGTATTTT	CAITPGVGTDTQYF
TRBJ1-4	.	TRBD1	TRBV2	TGTGCCAGCAGTTCCAACAGGGGGCTAAGTGAAAAACTGTTTTTT	CASSSNRGLSEKLFF
TRBJ2-7	.	TRBD1	TRBV6-1	TGTGCCGGCAGTGGGGTGGGACAGGGGGCCTACGAGCAGTACTTC	CAGSGVGQGAYEQYF
TRBJ2-3	.	TRBD2	TRBV27	TGTGCCAGCAGGGGCGGGAGGGCCGGCACAGATACGCAGTATTTT	CASRGGRAGTDTQYF
TRBJ2-5	.	TRBD2	TRBV7-9	TGTGCCAGCAGCTCGCGCGGGGGGGATCAAGAGACCCAGTACTTC	CASSSRGGDQETQYF
TRBJ2-5	.	.	TRBV4-3	TGCGCCAGCAGCCAAGAGGTCGCCGGGGAGACCCAGTACTTC	CASSQEVAGETQYF
TRBJ2-7	once	.	TRBV28	TGTGCCAGCAGTTTCCTAGGGGGACAAAGCTCCTACGAGCAGTACTTC	CASSFLGGQSSYEQYF
TRBJ2-1	.	TRBD1	TRBV7-9	TGTGCCAGCAGCTTATCGCATCAGGGGGCAGGTGAGCAGTTCTTC	CASSLSHQGAGEQFF
TRBJ2-7	.	.	TRBV28	TGTGCCAGCAGTTTAAGTCTTTCCGAGCAGTACTTC	CASSLSLSEQYF
TRBJ2-7	.	TRBD2	TRBV11-2	TGTGCCAGCAGCCCCGGGACTAGCGGGAAATACGAGCAGTACTTC	CASSPGTSGKYEQYF
TRBJ2-3	.	TRBD2	TRBV18	TGTGCCAGCTCACCACCGCGGACTAGACGGACAGATACGCAGTATTTT	CASSPPRTRRTDTQYF
TRBJ1-2	.	.	TRBV19	TGTGCCAGTAAGGAGGGGAACTATGGCTACACCTTC	CASKEGNYGYTF
TRBJ2-1	few	TRBD2	TRBV4-3	TGCGCCAGCAGCAAGCCAGCGGGGGGGCAGATCTACAATGAGCAGTTCTTC	CASSKPAGGQIYNEQFF
TRBJ2-1	once	TRBD1	TRBV5-6	TGTGCCAGCAGGGTTCCGACAGGGGGCCCTGAGCAGTTCTTC	CASRVPTGGPEQFF
TRBJ1-1	.	.	TRBV9	TGTGCCAGCAGCCCAGTGGGGAGAACCACTGAAGCTTTCTTT	CASSPVGRTTEAFF
TRBJ1-2	.	TRBD1	TRBV10-3	TGTGCCATCAGCGACAGGGGGCGAAGCTATGGCTACACCTTC	CAISDRGRSYGYTF
TRBJ1-5	.	TRBD1	TRBV19	TGTGCCAGTATCAGACAGGGTAGCGATCAGCCCCAGCATTTT	CASIRQGSDQPQHF
TRBJ1-2	.	.	TRBV9	TGTGCCAGCAGCGTAGAGGGGACACCCACCGGCTATGGCTACACCTTC	CASSVEGTPTGYGYTF
TRBJ2-3	.	TRBD2	TRBV9	TGTGCCAGCAGCCGGCGGGGGAACACAGATACGCAGTATTTT	CASSRRGNTDTQYF
TRBJ1-3	.	.	TRBV18	TGTGCCAGCTCACCCATGAAGGGGTCCTCCAGGAACACCATATATTTT	CASSPMKGSSRNTIYF
TRBJ2-7	.	.	TRBV10-1	TGCGCCAGCAGTGATCCCGTAGAGCAGTACTTC	CASSDPVEQYF
TRBJ1-3	.	.	TRBV5-1	TGCGCCAGCAGCTATGACAGTCACTCTGGAAACACCATATATTTT	CASSYDSHSGNTIYF
TRBJ2-1	once	TRBD2	TRBV5-5	TGTGCCAGCCAGCTTGGAGCGTCGGGGACTAGCTACAATGAGCAGTTCTTC	CASQLGASGTSYNEQFF
TRBJ2-7	.	TRBD1	TRBV18	TGTGCCAGCTCACTGGGACAGGGGGAATCGGGGGAGCAGTACTTC	CASSLGQGESGEQYF
TRBJ2-3	once	TRBD1	TRBV27	TGTGCCAGCAGATTGAACCGGGACAGACGCACAGATACGCAGTATTTT	CASRLNRDRRTDTQYF
TRBJ2-7	.	.	TRBV7-8	TGTGCCAGCAGCTTAGGGGCCGGGGGAATCTACGAGCAGTACTTC	CASSLGAGGIYEQYF
TRBJ2-7	.	TRBD2	TRBV7-9	TGTGCCAGCAGCTCAGGACTAGCGGGATTCATCGAATTTGTCGAGCAGTACTTC	CASSSGLAGFIEFVEQYF
TRBJ2-1	.	.	TRBV6-6	TGTGCCAGCAGTTACGGGACTCCACTCCTGGGCGGTGAGCAGTTCTTC	CASSYGTPLLGGEQFF